In this sample, the clone carrying this TCR beta chain turned up a few times. Its antigen is still unknown. TCRB transcripts that were expressed got sequenced, as all of the isolated RNA had been reverse transcribed. Data came from immunoSEQ multiplex PCR; TCRdb stores just in-frame clones and leaves some out. The table records about 140,000 clones, less than 10% of them present only once. CDR1 PRHDT and CDR2 FYEKMQ come from the germline V gene (reference sequence). The V gene lost 5 bases and the J gene lost 5 bases, with 16 bases spanning the gap. The CDR3 has 15 amino acids. The sample belongs to a study of beta chain features in type 1 diabetes. For the study at large: In age, gender and cell yields, patients were similar to healthy donors.

Study outcomes and limitations: People with Type 1 diabetes carried modestly yet significantly shorter TCRB CDR3s in all four CD4+ subsets. VDJ junctions from patients with type 1 diabetes contained fewer insertions and more deletions.

The sequenced material came from central memory CD4+ T cells from blood. The TCR originated in a woman in her thirties or forties in good health. The gene calls are TRBV13 and TRBJ2-1, with a weak D call TRBD1 (5 bases). In DNA, the CDR3 is TGTGCCAGCAGCCCCAGGACACACGTCAACAATGAGCAGTTCTTC. Encoded protein: CASSPRTHVNNEQFF.